The following is a T cell receptor beta chain sequence with its context. The data derive from a study of blood T cell repertoires in COVID-19. CDR1 and CDR2 from the germline V gene are SGHRS and YFSETQ. Trimming shortened V by 4 bases and J by 0 bases, and 15 bases separated the two germline ends. The CDR3 length is 16 residues. TCRdb's table, derived via immunoSEQ multiplex PCR, lists solely in-frame clones and lacks some. The sample lists 200,000 to 250,000 clones, about 87% occurring once. The clonotype originates from a man in his 60s who had recovered from COVID-19. Sequenced input: peripheral blood. The V and J genes are TRBV5-1 and TRBJ2-3, with a possible D match to TRBD2 (5 bases). This chain's CDR3 is CASSQWTATSTDTQYF. In DNA, the CDR3 is TGCGCCAGCAGCCAGTGGACTGCTACTAGCACAGATACGCAGTATTTT.